A selection of T cell receptor beta chains follows, all from one sample in a study of T cells in Graves' hyperthyroidism and ophthalmopathy. TCRdb redid the calling of the multiplex PCR reads with MiXCR, one entry per CDR3 protein. The sample lists around 490,000 distinct CDR3 sequences, 15% to 20% seen once, with roughly 44% in the top ten. The sample taken for sequencing was blood. The source of these receptors is a man between 40 and 49 years old with Graves' ophthalmopathy. Both conserved end residues are part of each CDR3. The order of the fields is D gene, V gene, CDR3 length, CDR3 protein. The D gene is left open where the match is weak.

D gene: TRBD2
V gene: TRBV20-1
CDR3 length: 14
CDR3 protein: CSARSGRGYNEQFF

D gene: TRBD1
V gene: TRBV28
CDR3 length: 16
CDR3 protein: CASSLEGRGNNQPQHF

D gene: TRBD2
V gene: TRBV5-5
CDR3 length: 20
CDR3 protein: CASSSGRIAGGPLGTDTQYF

D gene: .
V gene: TRBV24-1
CDR3 length: 14
CDR3 protein: CATSESGNTGELFF

D gene: TRBD1
V gene: TRBV9
CDR3 length: 14
CDR3 protein: CASGTGADNSPLHF

D gene: .
V gene: TRBV28
CDR3 length: 15
CDR3 protein: CASRLPQGDNSPLHF

D gene: .
V gene: TRBV5-8
CDR3 length: 15
CDR3 protein: CASSSIQGWNQPQHF

D gene: .
V gene: TRBV5-1
CDR3 length: 14
CDR3 protein: CASSTALQGVGAFF

D gene: .
V gene: TRBV11-2
CDR3 length: 16
CDR3 protein: CASSLGTFGGTDTQYF

D gene: .
V gene: TRBV5-1
CDR3 length: 14
CDR3 protein: CASSLAQGRDEQYF

D gene: TRBD2
V gene: TRBV10-3
CDR3 length: 21
CDR3 protein: CAIRADKGLASTFTSTDTQYF

D gene: .
V gene: TRBV20-1
CDR3 length: 16
CDR3 protein: CSARDQGGVNTGELFF

D gene: .
V gene: TRBV7-2
CDR3 length: 15
CDR3 protein: CASSLAGGPKDTQYF

D gene: .
V gene: TRBV3-1
CDR3 length: 13
CDR3 protein: CASSQPGLDTQYF

D gene: TRBD1
V gene: TRBV15
CDR3 length: 16
CDR3 protein: CATSRGWTGGQETQYF

D gene: TRBD1
V gene: TRBV29-1
CDR3 length: 14
CDR3 protein: CSTSPDRGNYGYTF

D gene: .
V gene: TRBV9
CDR3 length: 13
CDR3 protein: CAARGTEHQPQHF

D gene: .
V gene: TRBV29-1
CDR3 length: 14
CDR3 protein: CSVVLASPIGGYTF

D gene: TRBD2
V gene: TRBV20-1
CDR3 length: 14
CDR3 protein: CSAPTSGPQETQYF

D gene: .
V gene: TRBV5-1
CDR3 length: 15
CDR3 protein: CASSLSSATNEKLFF